The 13 T cell receptor beta chains below all came from one sample that was sequenced in a study of blood T cell repertoires in COVID-19. Using immunoSEQ multiplex PCR, the repertoire was profiled, and TCRdb retains in-frame clones only, with some absent. The sample holds some 180,000 clones; around 86% are singletons and the top ten take approximately 7%. The specimen was peripheral blood. These receptors were collected from a man aged 35 to 55 with acute or convalescent COVID-19.

A note on this clone: This specimen includes other DNA sequences encoding the same CDR3. CDR3: CASSQVQNYGYTF. CDR3 sequence (DNA): TGTGCCAGCAGCCAAGTTCAGAACTATGGCTACACCTTC. V usage is TRBV14 and J usage is TRBJ1-2; no firm D call. The CDR3 loop spans 13 amino acids. Per germline, CDR1 SGHDN and CDR2 FVKESK. V lost 1 base and J 2 bases, leaving 5 bases between the germline ends.

This clone has only a few counts. The chain uses TRBV2 and TRBJ2-7, with 8 bases that match TRBD1. Germline CDR1 reads SNHLY; CDR2 reads FYNNEI. The CDR3 totals 15 residues. J lost 7 bases, V lost 2 bases, and 10 bases had no gene match. The CDR3 is CASSEQGRGLGEQYF. The CDR3 nucleotides are TGTGCCAGCAGTGAACAGGGCAGGGGGCTAGGAGAGCAGTACTTC.

The V gene is TRBV3-1 (or the pseudogene TRBV3-2), the J gene TRBJ1-3; D not certain. The germline V gene encodes CDR1 LGHDT and CDR2 YNNKEL (reference sequence). This CDR3 contains 15 residues. V was clipped by 8 bases and J by 0 bases, with 14 bases between them. The CDR3 here is CASRKGLSSGNTIYF. CDR3 bases: TGTGCCAGCCGCAAAGGCCTTAGCTCTGGAAACACCATATATTTT.

The rearrangement uses TRBV3-1 (or the pseudogene TRBV3-2) and TRBJ1-1; no clear D gene. The V and J ends lost 1 base and 5 bases respectively, with 11 bases between them. The CDR3 runs to 14 residues. Germline-derived CDR1 and CDR2 are LGHDT and YNNKEL (reference sequence). The CDR3 is CASSQAGEVTEAFF. DNA of the CDR3: TGTGCCAGCAGCCAAGCGGGAGAGGTGACTGAAGCTTTCTTT.

The rearrangement uses TRBV5-1 and TRBJ1-3; D is unclear. The CDR3 totals 16 residues. Germline V lookup: CDR1 SGHRS, CDR2 YFSETQ. Trimming pared 4 bases from V and 0 bases from J, leaving 14 bases between. Here the CDR3 DNA reads TGCGCCAGCAGCGCTTCCGACAATCGCTCTGGAAACACCATATATTTT. Translated: CASSASDNRSGNTIYF.

The chain links TRBV5-1 to TRBJ2-7, with 9 bases aligning to TRBD2. V was clipped by 2 bases and J by 6 bases; unmatched bases: 15. Germline CDR1 SGHRS, CDR2 YFSETQ. The CDR3 runs to 17 residues. The chain's CDR3 is CASSLTASGAPPTEQYF. DNA for the CDR3: TGCGCCAGCAGCTTAACGGCTAGCGGGGCCCCTCCTACCGAGCAGTACTTC.

The gene calls are TRBV19 and TRBJ1-6; perhaps TRBD1 as D (5 bases). V was clipped by 5 bases and J by 15 bases, with 23 bases between them. Germline assignment: CDR1 LNHDA and CDR2 SQIVND (reference sequence). The CDR3 is 15 amino acids. Written as DNA, the CDR3 is TGTGCCAGTAGTGTCGACAGCACTCACTACGCTGGCCTCCACTTT. It codes for CASSVDSTHYAGLHF.

In DNA, the CDR3 is TGTGCCACCAGCAGAGATCGACAGGGCCCCTATGGCTACACCTTC. It codes for CATSRDRQGPYGYTF. The rearrangement uses TRBV15 and TRBJ1-2; 7 bases are a match to TRBD1. The J segment lost 4 bases and the V segment lost 0 bases, leaving 5 bases of the junction unmatched. The CDR3 is 15 amino acids. From germline, CDR1 is LNHNV and CDR2 YYDKDF (reference sequence).

J is TRBJ1-1 and V is TRBV12-3 or TRBV12-4, with TRBD1 matching over 8 bases. The CDR3 length is 10 residues. V lost 8 bases, J lost 11 bases, and 4 bases stayed unmatched. DNA for the CDR3: TGTGCCAGCGGACAGGGTGGGGCTTTCTTT. Translated: CASGQGGAFF.

The chain links TRBV7-2 to TRBJ1-5, with TRBD1 identical over 8 bases. The CDR3 contains 16 residues. Germline V gene sequence: CDR1 SGHTA, CDR2 FQGNSA. J gave up 7 bases and V 5 bases, and 13 bases lay outside the gene matches. CDR3: CASSNMEPGGEQPQHF. DNA of the CDR3: TGTGCCAGCAGCAATATGGAGCCAGGGGGCGAACAGCCCCAGCATTTT. Supplemented by reference TRBV7-2 and TRBJ1-5, the full variable domain reads GAGVSQSPSNKVTEKGKDVELRCDPISGHTALYWYRQSLGQGLEFLIYFQGNSAPDKSGLPSDRFSAERTGGSVSTLTIQRTQQEDSAVYLCASSNMEPGGEQPQHFGDGTRLSIL.

The rearrangement links TRBV5-1 to TRBJ2-3, with 13 nucleotides matching TRBD2. The V gene end was trimmed by 2 bases and the J gene end by 0 bases; junction bases not matched to a gene: 6. The CDR3 length is 18 residues. Germline V gene data show CDR1 as SGHRS and CDR2 as YFSETQ. In DNA, the CDR3 is TGCGCCAGCAGCTTAAGACTAGCGGGGGGCTCAAGCACAGATACGCAGTATTTT. Protein sequence: CASSLRLAGGSSTDTQYF.

This clone was seen only once. This chain connects TRBV5-4 to TRBJ2-7, with D unclear. Trimming removed 4 bases from V and 0 bases from J, with 11 bases in between. The V gene's germline CDR1 is SGHNT and CDR2 YYREEE (reference sequence). The CDR3 totals 14 residues. This CDR3 reads CASSPDWNSYEQYF. The CDR3 nucleotides are TGTGCCAGCAGCCCCGACTGGAACTCCTACGAGCAGTACTTC.

V usage is TRBV5-1 and J usage is TRBJ1-6; D unresolved. The CDR3 has 13 residues. V lost 0 bases to trimming and J lost 8 bases, with 6 bases between them. The germline V gene has CDR1 SGHRS and CDR2 YFSETQ. The CDR3 protein is CASSLGQDSPLHF. The CDR3 coding sequence is TGCGCCAGCAGCTTGGGACAAGATTCACCCCTCCACTTT.